Shown below are 29 T cell receptor beta chains from a single sample sequenced in a study of beta chain features in type 1 diabetes listed by TCRdb under 2018. Libraries were made using the immunoSEQ multiplex PCR assay. All of the isolated RNA was reverse transcribed with the High Capacity cDNA Reverse Transcription Kit, so expressed TCRB transcripts were sequenced. Drawn from immuneACCESS, this table holds only the in-frame rearrangements with V and J called that TCRdb kept. Clones are partly lost; checked studies trace under half to an unresolved V gene and leave the rest unexplained. In all, the sample holds 150,000 to 190,000 clones, and roughly 8% of those were seen once. In total, the top ten clones hold about 0.6% of the sample. Sample: central memory CD4+ T cells from blood. Source of these receptors: a man aged 18 to 35 in good health.

Only a few counts were recorded for this clone. V usage is TRBV15 and J usage is TRBJ1-3, with D unresolved. Trimming pared 5 bases from V and 0 bases from J, leaving 17 bases between. The CDR3 runs to 17 residues. Germline V gene data show CDR1 as LNHNV and CDR2 as YYDKDF (reference sequence). CDR3 in DNA: TGTGCCACCAGCTCCAAGAAGCAATTCGGCTCTGGAAACACCATATATTTT. This encodes CATSSKKQFGSGNTIYF.

This clone has only a few counts. One end of the junction varies from germline; a read error may be responsible. The V gene is TRBV28, the J gene TRBJ1-5; the match to TRBD1 covers 8 bases. The CDR3 runs 12 residues. Germline V gives CDR1 MDHEN, CDR2 SYDVKM. For the CDR3, the DNA is TGTGCCAGCAGTTTATCCCTCGGACAGGGAGATTTT. Its translation: CASSLSLGQGDF.

CDR3 loop: CASSFRDRSTDTQYF. The CDR3 DNA follows: TGTGCCAGCAGCTTCCGGGACAGATCCACAGATACGCAGTATTTT. The chain links TRBV5-5 to TRBJ2-3; the match to TRBD1 covers 7 bases. Germline-derived CDR1 and CDR2 are SGHKS and YYEKEE (reference sequence). The V segment lost 2 bases and the J segment 2 bases; nucleotides outside the gene matches: 5. CDR3 length: 15 amino acids.

The chain joins TRBV7-2 to TRBJ2-7, with 11 bases that match TRBD2. CDR1 and CDR2 (germline): SGHTA, FQGNSA. The trim removed 5 bases at V and 4 bases at J, leaving 16 bases unmatched. The CDR3 consists of 18 residues. The CDR3 is CASSPQGGAGLAVYEQYF. The CDR3 DNA is TGTGCCAGCAGCCCCCAAGGGGGAGCGGGACTAGCGGTTTACGAGCAGTACTTC. Complete variable domain (other parts from reference TRBV7-2 and TRBJ2-7): GAGVSQSPSNKVTEKGKDVELRCDPISGHTALYWYRQSLGQGLEFLIYFQGNSAPDKSGLPSDRFSAERTGGSVSTLTIQRTQQEDSAVYLCASSPQGGAGLAVYEQYFGPGTRLTVT.

V gene TRBV7-3 combines with J gene TRBJ2-2; a weak D match, TRBD2 (6 bases). CDR3 length: 14 amino acids. The ends were cut back, 5 bases at V and 6 bases at J, with 13 bases in the middle. Germline loops: CDR1 SGHTA, CDR2 FQGTGA. Here the CDR3 reads CASSVTSRSGELFF. As DNA, the CDR3 is TGTGCCAGCAGCGTGACTAGTCGGTCCGGGGAGCTGTTTTTT.

The table lists this clone with many counts. The same CDR3 is also encoded by other DNA sequences in this sample. The chain links TRBV15 to TRBJ2-5; 7 nucleotides agree with TRBD1. This CDR3 comprises 14 residues. Trimming at V came to 0 bases and at J to 3 bases, leaving 1 base not matched to a gene. Germline V gene lookup returns CDR1 LNHNV and CDR2 YYDKDF (reference sequence). CDR3 sequence (DNA): TGTGCCACCAGCAGAGAGGACAGGAAAGAGACCCAGTACTTC. Translated: CATSREDRKETQYF.

This clone has ten or more counts. The chain has TRBV5-4 and TRBJ1-2; possibly TRBD1 for D (6 bases). Germline CDR1 is SGHNT and CDR2 is YYREEE (reference sequence). The CDR3 has 13 amino acids. V lost 5 bases and J 8 bases, leaving 16 bases between the germline ends. The CDR3 sequence is CASSSQGFGGYTF. The CDR3 DNA sequence: TGTGCCAGCAGTTCTCAGGGGTTTGGAGGCTACACCTTC.

This clone was counted a few times. V is TRBV9 and J is TRBJ1-5; perhaps TRBD1 as D (6 bases). The CDR3 length is 14 residues. Trimming left V 3 bases short and J 5 bases short, with 12 bases between. CDR1 SGDLS and CDR2 YYNGEE come from the germline V gene. The CDR3 sequence is CASSAQGGHQPQHF. For the CDR3, the DNA is TGTGCCAGCAGCGCACAGGGAGGGCATCAGCCCCAGCATTTT.

This clone was counted at least ten times. CDR3 amino acids: CASSQAGLEEKLFF. The CDR3 DNA follows: TGTGCCAGCAGCCAAGCAGGGCTTGAGGAAAAACTGTTTTTT. The chain is built from TRBV4-2 and TRBJ1-4; D is perhaps TRBD1 (5 bases). The CDR3 covers 14 residues. Trimming took off 1 base at V and 8 bases at J, with 11 bases between the two ends. The V gene's germline CDR1 is LGHNA and CDR2 YNFKEQ.

This clone has a count of ten or more. The chain combines TRBV5-1 with TRBJ2-5, with 7 positions matching TRBD1. The junction had 4 bases not matched to a gene; V was cut back by 4 bases and J by 1 base. The germline V gene has CDR1 SGHRS and CDR2 YFSETQ. The CDR3 runs 14 residues. CDR3 nucleotides: TGCGCCAGCAGCAGCACAGGGGTCCAAGAGACCCAGTACTTC. Translated, it gives CASSSTGVQETQYF. The entire variable domain, with the rest obtained from reference TRBV5-1 and TRBJ2-5, is as follows: KAGVTQTPRYLIKTRGQQVTLSCSPISGHRSVSWYQQTPGQGLQFLFEYFSETQRNKGNFPGRFSGRQFSNSRSEMNVSTLELGDSALYLCASSSTGVQETQYFGPGTRLLVL.

V and J are TRBV10-3 and TRBJ2-6, with D perhaps matching TRBD1 (6 bases). V shed 4 bases and J shed 0 bases, with 16 bases lying between them. CDR1 is ENHRY, CDR2 SYGVKD, per germline. The CDR3 consists of 18 residues. The CDR3 DNA sequence: TGTGCCATCAGTGGTCGGGCAGGGGATAGCTCTGGGGCCAACGTCCTGACTTTC. This gives the protein CAISGRAGDSSGANVLTF.

The chain carries TRBV7-8 and TRBJ2-2; 8 positions agree with TRBD1. V lost 5 bases, J lost 5 bases, and 7 bases stayed unmatched. Germline V gene data show CDR1 as SGHVS and CDR2 as FQNEAQ. The CDR3 has 15 residues. CDR3 region: CASSRRQGRTGELFF. In DNA, the CDR3 is TGTGCCAGCAGCAGACGACAGGGGCGGACCGGGGAGCTGTTTTTT. The complete variable domain, with remaining parts taken from reference TRBV7-8 and TRBJ2-2, reads GAGVSQSPRYKVAKRGQDVALRCDPISGHVSLFWYQQALGQGPEFLTYFQNEAQLDKSGLPSDRFFAERPEGSVSTLKIQRTQQEDSAVYLCASSRRQGRTGELFFGEGSRLTVL.

The chain is built from TRBV28 and TRBJ1-5; 10 bases map to TRBD1. Trimming removed 6 bases from V and 5 bases from J; junction bases left unmatched: 4. The CDR3 runs to 14 residues. Looked up from germline, CDR1 is MDHEN and CDR2 is SYDVKM. The DNA of the CDR3 is TGTGCCAGCAGACGGGACAGGGGATATCAGCCCCAGCATTTT. This translates into CASRRDRGYQPQHF.

J is TRBJ2-2 and V is TRBV5-1, with D unclear. The CDR3 extends over 15 amino acids. CDR1 and CDR2 (germline): SGHRS, YFSETQ. V was cut by 0 bases and J by 0 bases, with 6 bases left in between. The CDR3 nucleotides are TGCGCCAGCAGCTTGGGTACTGCGAACACCGGGGAGCTGTTTTTT. Translation gives CASSLGTANTGELFF.

This clone was observed a few times. The CDR3 loop is CASSQDRGGETQYF. The CDR3 DNA reads as TGTGCCAGCAGCCAGGACAGGGGAGGAGAGACCCAGTACTTC. The chain carries TRBV6-4 and TRBJ2-5; 9 bases are a match to TRBD1. Germline assignment: CDR1 MRHNA and CDR2 SNTAGT. V shed 6 bases and J 4 bases; nucleotides not matched to a gene: 6. The CDR3 extends over 14 amino acids.

The chain employs TRBV28 and TRBJ1-4; 7 positions match TRBD1. The ends lost 6 bases at V and 4 bases at J; junction bases unmatched: 5. Looked up from germline, CDR1 is MDHEN and CDR2 is SYDVKM. The CDR3 loop spans 14 amino acids. DNA of the CDR3: TGTGCCAGCAGACGACAGGGAGGTAATGAAAAACTGTTTTTT. Translating it yields CASRRQGGNEKLFF.

This clone was observed a handful of times. This chain joins TRBV6-6 and TRBJ2-1; 7 bases line up with TRBD2. V dropped 4 bases and J dropped 0; count of bases not matched to a gene: 6. The CDR3 loop spans 16 amino acids. Germline CDR1 and CDR2: MNHNY and SVGAGI (reference sequence). The CDR3 is CASSSGTTSSYNEQFF. Written as DNA, the CDR3 is TGTGCCAGCAGTTCCGGGACTACGAGCTCCTACAATGAGCAGTTCTTC.

This clone has a handful of counts. The chain combines TRBV14 with TRBJ1-2; perhaps TRBD1 as D (6 bases). This CDR3 has 15 amino acids. The V end lost 1 base, the J end lost 4 bases, and 13 bases lay between the germline ends. Per germline, CDR1 SGHDN and CDR2 FVKESK. For the CDR3, the DNA is TGTGCCAGCAGCCAAGCCAGGGGAACCGCCTATGGCTACACCTTC. Its translation: CASSQARGTAYGYTF.

The chain combines TRBV21-1 with TRBJ2-2; the table calls TRBD1, which could not be checked here. TRBV21-1 has pseudogene status. The CDR3 consists of 19 residues. This CDR3 reads CASSKALYQEGAPGGELFF. The CDR3 coding sequence is TGTGCCAGCAGCAAAGCGCTGTATCAAGAGGGGGCGCCGGGCGGGGAGCTGTTTTTT.

The chain couples TRBV2 to TRBJ2-7; 12 bases align to TRBD1. V trimming: 6 bases; J trimming: 7 bases; junction bases outside the gene matches: 7. This CDR3 comprises 14 residues. Germline V lookup: CDR1 SNHLY, CDR2 FYNNEI. The CDR3 protein is CASSPGQGAWEQYF. The CDR3 DNA reads as TGTGCCAGCAGCCCGGGACAGGGGGCTTGGGAGCAGTACTTC.

This clone showed up many times. The J gene is TRBJ2-5, the V gene TRBV7-3; 15 nucleotides line up with TRBD2. V lost 3 bases and J lost 1; bases outside the gene matches: 9. Germline V gene sequence: CDR1 SGHTA, CDR2 FQGTGA. This CDR3 has 19 residues. CDR3 DNA: TGTGCCAGCAGCTTGGGACTAGCGGGAGGCCCAGGGTTCCAAGAGACCCAGTACTTC. Protein sequence: CASSLGLAGGPGFQETQYF.

The chain is built from TRBV5-1 and TRBJ2-2; D remains ambiguous. Trimming took off 4 bases at V and 0 bases at J, with 7 bases between the two ends. CDR3 length: 14 amino acids. Germline values: CDR1 SGHRS, CDR2 YFSETQ. CDR3 residues: CASSQDANTGELFF. The CDR3 region has the DNA TGCGCCAGCAGCCAGGATGCGAACACCGGGGAGCTGTTTTTT.

In its sample, this clone was seen a few times. The chain combines TRBV6-5 with TRBJ1-4, with TRBD1 as a possible D gene (6 bases). The CDR3 length is 14 residues. The V end was cut by 4 bases, the J end by 4 bases, with 10 bases between. CDR1 and CDR2 from the germline V gene are MNHEY and SVGAGI. CDR3 loop: CASSSTGYNEKLFF. The CDR3 DNA reads as TGTGCCAGCAGTTCTACAGGGTATAATGAAAAACTGTTTTTT.

In this sample, this clone turned up a few times. The chain recombines TRBV28 with TRBJ2-7, with 11 bases lining up with TRBD2. The V gene's germline CDR1 is MDHEN and CDR2 SYDVKM. There are 16 residues in the CDR3. The V and J ends lost 4 bases and 5 bases, in that order; junction bases with no gene match: 10. Written as DNA, the CDR3 is TGTGCCAGCAGTTATAGCGGGAGGGCCGCCAGGGACGAGCAGTACTTC. It is translated as CASSYSGRAARDEQYF.

The genes are TRBV30 and TRBJ2-5; D possibly corresponds to TRBD2 (5 bases). This CDR3 comprises 14 residues. V was trimmed by 4 bases and J by 5 bases, leaving 17 bases between them. The germline gives CDR1 GTSNPN, CDR2 SVGIG (reference sequence). CDR3: CAWNRGRSRETQYF. The CDR3 coding sequence is TGTGCCTGGAACCGTGGGAGAAGTAGGGAGACCCAGTACTTC.

This chain uses TRBV18 with TRBJ2-3; 8 bases map to TRBD1. From germline, CDR1 is KGHSH and CDR2 LQKENI. The CDR3 length is 18 residues. J gave up 4 bases and V 5 bases, and 17 bases lay outside the gene matches. The CDR3 loop is CASSIRSQGAQSPDTQYF. The CDR3 bases are TGTGCCAGCTCAATCCGTTCTCAGGGGGCCCAGAGTCCAGATACGCAGTATTTT.

This clone has a handful of counts. The chain uses TRBV6-4 and TRBJ2-3; D remains ambiguous. Germline loops: CDR1 MRHNA, CDR2 SNTAGT. The CDR3 is 13 residues long. Trimming stripped 5 bases from V and 1 base from J, with 7 bases between. The CDR3 is CASSPAGTDTQYF. The CDR3 region has the DNA TGTGCCAGCAGTCCCGCGGGCACAGATACGCAGTATTTT.

On this clone: A read error may produce the germline difference seen at one junction end. The chain is built from TRBV7-3 and TRBJ1-2, with unresolved D. The CDR3 covers 13 residues. Looked up from germline, CDR1 is SGHTA and CDR2 is FQGTGA. CDR3 protein: CASSSGQTYGHTF. The CDR3 coding sequence is TGTGCCAGCAGCTCTGGGCAGACCTATGGCCACACCTTC.

The chain links TRBV10-3 to TRBJ2-2; 7 positions match TRBD2. V was pared by 8 bases and J by 0 bases, with 9 bases of the junction left unmatched. Germline lookup yields CDR1 ENHRY and CDR2 SYGVKD. CDR3 size: 16 residues. The CDR3 region has the DNA TGTGCCATCCGGCCAGCGGGGTTCGCGAACACCGGGGAGCTGTTTTTT. This encodes CAIRPAGFANTGELFF.